Following are 10 T cell receptor beta chains from one sample sequenced in a study of T-cell reconstitution after alpha-beta-depleted transplantation in children. The TCRbeta library was prepared with unique molecular identifiers. TCRdb ran MiXCR on the PCR reads and lists one entry per CDR3 protein. The sample records 500,000 to 650,000 distinct CDR3 sequences, roughly 11% being singletons. The sample consisted of PBMCs, mostly from graft donor cells, taken 180 days after TCRalphabeta/CD19-depleted stem cell transplant. These TCRs come from a female patient between 2 and 15 years old who had a stem cell transplant for aplastic anemia, so the T cells may come from the graft donor.

The J gene is TRBJ2-6, the V gene TRBV14; D call uncertain. The CDR3 loop spans 17 amino acids. V lost 0 bases and J 11 bases, leaving 20 bases between the germline ends. The germline gives CDR1 SGHDN, CDR2 FVKESK. The DNA for the CDR3 is TGTGCCAGCAGCCAAGAGGTCCCACGGCCTTATTGGGACGTCCTGACTTTC. Translated, it gives CASSQEVPRPYWDVLTF.

The rearrangement uses TRBV10-3 and TRBJ2-7; D is tentatively TRBD1 or TRBD2 (6 bases each). CDR1 and CDR2 (germline): ENHRY, SYGVKD. The length of the CDR3 is 15 residues. V lost 3 bases and J 6 bases, leaving 18 bases between the germline ends. CDR3: CAISDRDTRRGEQYV. The CDR3, as DNA: TGTGCCATCAGTGATAGGGACACTCGGAGGGGCGAGCAGTACGTC.

On this clonotype: The junction shows a germline mismatch at one end, possibly a read error. This rearrangement joins TRBV5-1 to TRBJ2-2; D may be TRBD1 (6 bases). From germline, CDR1 is SGHRS and CDR2 YFSETQ. The CDR3 is 15 amino acids. This chain's CDR3 is CASGLAGAQTGELFF. The CDR3 DNA reads TGCGCCAGCGGCTTGGCAGGGGCACAGACCGGGGAGCTGTTTTTT. The full variable domain, completed using reference TRBV5-1 and TRBJ2-2, is KAGVTQTPRYLIKTRGQQVTLSCSPISGHRSVSWYQQTPGQGLQFLFEYFSETQRNKGNFPGRFSGRQFSNSRSEMNVSTLELGDSALYLCASGLAGAQTGELFFGEGSRLTVL.

The V call is TRBV29-1, the J call TRBJ2-1; D not resolved. This CDR3 spans 13 amino acids. The V end was cut by 6 bases, the J end by 0 bases, with 9 bases between. CDR1 and CDR2 from the germline V gene are SQVTM and ANQGSEA. The DNA for the CDR3 is TGCAGCGTGGCCCCCAGCTCCTACAATGAGCAGTTCTTC. The encoded protein is CSVAPSSYNEQFF.

A few counts support this clonotype. The chain recombines TRBV7-2 with TRBJ1-5; D call uncertain. The V gene lost 1 base and the J gene lost 9 bases, with 7 bases spanning the gap. Germline V CDR1 and CDR2: SGHTA, FQGNSA. This CDR3 spans 12 amino acids. DNA of the CDR3: TGTGCCAGCAGCTTAGGAGGTCGGCCCCAGCATTTT. This encodes CASSLGGRPQHF.

In its sample, this clonotype was seen a few times. This chain links TRBV7-2 with TRBJ2-7, with D uncertain. The CDR3 spans 16 residues. Trimming took 2 bases from V and 0 from J, leaving 14 bases between them. CDR1 SGHTA and CDR2 FQGNSA come from the germline V gene. The DNA for the CDR3 is TGTGCCAGCAGCTTAAGCAGTAGTCCCCTCTCCTACGAGCAGTACTTC. Residues: CASSLSSSPLSYEQYF. The full variable domain, rest sourced from reference TRBV7-2 and TRBJ2-7, is GAGVSQSPSNKVTEKGKDVELRCDPISGHTALYWYRQSLGQGLEFLIYFQGNSAPDKSGLPSDRFSAERTGGSVSTLTIQRTQQEDSAVYLCASSLSSSPLSYEQYFGPGTRLTVT.

V and J are TRBV18 and TRBJ2-2; no definite D call. Between the trimmed V and J ends, which lost 4 bases and 2 bases, there was a span of 8 bases. Germline assignment: CDR1 KGHSH and CDR2 LQKENI. This CDR3 has 14 amino acids. CDR3 amino acids: CASSRQDNTGELFF. The CDR3 DNA sequence: TGTGCCAGCTCACGGCAGGACAACACCGGGGAGCTGTTTTTT.

The chain employs TRBV12-3 or TRBV12-4 and TRBJ1-3, with TRBD1 as a possible D gene (6 bases). Trimming took 5 bases from V and 6 from J, leaving 14 bases between them. The length of the CDR3 is 14 residues. DNA of the CDR3: TGTGCCAGCAGTCTTTACAGGGATGAAAACACCATATATTTT. Protein: CASSLYRDENTIYF.

This clonotype was seen ten or more times. This chain uses TRBV2 with TRBJ2-5; 7 nucleotides line up with TRBD1. Germline V CDR1 and CDR2: SNHLY, FYNNEI. J lost 1 base, V lost 6 bases, and 5 bases had no gene match. This CDR3 spans 14 amino acids. CDR3 sequence: CASRRQGVQETQYF. The CDR3 DNA is TGTGCCAGCAGGCGACAGGGCGTCCAAGAGACCCAGTACTTC. The complete variable domain, with remaining parts taken from reference TRBV2 and TRBJ2-5, reads EPEVTQTPSHQVTQMGQEVILRCVPISNHLYFYWYRQILGQKVEFLVSFYNNEISEKSEIFDDQFSVERPDGSNFTLKIRSTKLEDSAMYFCASRRQGVQETQYFGPGTRLLVL.

The gene calls are TRBV7-9 and TRBJ2-2; 7 bases are shared with TRBD1. The CDR3 covers 12 residues. Germline V gene sequence: CDR1 SEHNR, CDR2 FQNEAQ (reference sequence). Trimming cost V 6 bases and J 6 bases; bases outside gene matches: 1. CDR3 sequence reads: CASRTGSGELFF. For the CDR3, the DNA is TGTGCCAGCAGGACAGGGTCCGGGGAGCTGTTTTTT.